This TCR beta chain was captured in a study of T-cell memory formation after mild COVID-19. The CDR3 has 14 amino acids. The V gene lost 4 bases and the J gene lost 0 bases, with 10 bases spanning the gap. The germline CDR1 and CDR2 sequences are SGHRS and YFSETQ. Sample barcodes and UMIs were carried by the TCR alpha and TCR beta cDNA libraries that 5'RACE generated with constant-segment primers. TCRdb analysed the 5' RACE reads with MiXCR anew, one entry per CDR3 protein. This table has about 350,000 distinct CDR3 sequences, over 13% appearing once. Material: PBMCs or a T cell subset sorted from them (not recorded which). This sequence originates from a man aged 18 to 30 who had mild COVID-19 (a few samples of this study predate the infection). Cell type and time point are not known. This sequence joins TRBV5-1 and TRBJ1-1; D is perhaps TRBD1 (6 bases). CDR3 sequence: CASSVGTMNTEAFF. In DNA, the CDR3 is TGCGCCAGCAGCGTGGGGACAATGAACACTGAAGCTTTCTTT. Filled out from reference TRBV5-1 and TRBJ1-1, the complete variable domain reads KAGVTQTPRYLIKTRGQQVTLSCSPISGHRSVSWYQQTPGQGLQFLFEYFSETQRNKGNFPGRFSGRQFSNSRSEMNVSTLELGDSALYLCASSVGTMNTEAFFGQGTRLTVV.